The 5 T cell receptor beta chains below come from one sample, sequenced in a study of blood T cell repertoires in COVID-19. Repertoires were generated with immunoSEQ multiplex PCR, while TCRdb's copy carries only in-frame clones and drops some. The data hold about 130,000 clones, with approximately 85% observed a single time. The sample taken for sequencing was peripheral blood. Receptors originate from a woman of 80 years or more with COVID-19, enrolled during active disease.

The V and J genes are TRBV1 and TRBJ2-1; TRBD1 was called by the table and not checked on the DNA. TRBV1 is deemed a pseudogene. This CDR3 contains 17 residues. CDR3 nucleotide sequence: TGCACCAGCAACTCTAAGGTGCTGGCCGAAAAAGGGGATGAGCAGTTCTTC. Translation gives CTSNSKVLAEKGDEQFF.

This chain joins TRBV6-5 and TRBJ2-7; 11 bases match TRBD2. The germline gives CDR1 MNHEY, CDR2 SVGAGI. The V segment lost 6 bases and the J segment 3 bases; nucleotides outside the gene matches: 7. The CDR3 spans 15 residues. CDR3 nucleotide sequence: TGTGCCAGCAGGATAACTAGCGGGAGCGTCTACGAGCAGTACTTC. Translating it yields CASRITSGSVYEQYF.

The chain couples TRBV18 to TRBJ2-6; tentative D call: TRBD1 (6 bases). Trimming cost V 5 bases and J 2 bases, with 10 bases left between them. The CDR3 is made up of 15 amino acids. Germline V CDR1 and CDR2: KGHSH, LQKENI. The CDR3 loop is CASSTGFTGANVLTF. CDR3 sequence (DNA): TGTGCCAGCTCAACAGGGTTCACTGGGGCCAACGTCCTGACTTTC.

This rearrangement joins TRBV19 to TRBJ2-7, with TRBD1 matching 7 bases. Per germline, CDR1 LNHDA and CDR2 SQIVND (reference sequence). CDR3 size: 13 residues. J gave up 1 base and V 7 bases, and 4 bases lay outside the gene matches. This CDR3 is CASKVRGSYEQYF. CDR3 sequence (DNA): TGTGCCAGTAAGGTCAGGGGGTCCTACGAGCAGTACTTC.

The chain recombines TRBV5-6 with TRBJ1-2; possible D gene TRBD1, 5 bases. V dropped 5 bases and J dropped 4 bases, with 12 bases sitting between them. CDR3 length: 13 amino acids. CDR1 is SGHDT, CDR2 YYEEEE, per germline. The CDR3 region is CASSQDRPYGYTF. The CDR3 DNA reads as TGTGCCAGCAGTCAAGACAGACCCTATGGCTACACCTTC.